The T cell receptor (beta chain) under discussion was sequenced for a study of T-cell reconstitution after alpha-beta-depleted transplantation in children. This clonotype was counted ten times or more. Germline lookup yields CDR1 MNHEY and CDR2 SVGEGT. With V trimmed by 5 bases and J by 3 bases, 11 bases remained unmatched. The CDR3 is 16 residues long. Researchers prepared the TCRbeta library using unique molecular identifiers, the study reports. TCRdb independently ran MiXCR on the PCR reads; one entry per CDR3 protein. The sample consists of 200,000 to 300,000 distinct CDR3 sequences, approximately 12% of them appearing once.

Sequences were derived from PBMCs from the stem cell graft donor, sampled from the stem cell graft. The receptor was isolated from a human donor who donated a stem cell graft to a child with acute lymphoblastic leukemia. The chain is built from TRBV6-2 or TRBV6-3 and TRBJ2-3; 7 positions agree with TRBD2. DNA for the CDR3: TGTGCCAGCAGTGACCCAGCGGGGAGAGGGACAGATACGCAGTATTTT. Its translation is CASSDPAGRGTDTQYF.